Each of the 25 T cell receptor beta chains below was sequenced from the same sample in a study of control samples from healthy donors and cancer patients. Produced via immunoSEQ multiplex PCR; TCRdb's table is partial and in-frame only. The sample has over 60,000 clones; 70% to 90% are singletons. The specimen sequenced was PBMCs. The receptors derive from a woman aged 60-70 years with head and neck cancer.

This clone was seen just once. The chain joins TRBV7-9 to TRBJ1-2, with 7 nucleotides matching TRBD1. Germline assignment: CDR1 SEHNR and CDR2 FQNEAQ (reference sequence). The CDR3 totals 20 residues. V dropped 5 bases and J dropped 2; count of bases not matched to a gene: 23. The CDR3 coding sequence is TGTGCCAGCAGCACAGCTGGTAAGGGACAGACGAGGAAAAACAACTATGGCTACACCTTC. This codes for CASSTAGKGQTRKNNYGYTF.

This clone has only a few counts. This chain links TRBV7-3 with TRBJ2-2, with D perhaps matching TRBD2 (5 bases). Germline CDR1 and CDR2: SGHTA and FQGTGA. The CDR3 loop spans 15 amino acids. V lost 5 bases, J lost 3 bases, and 13 bases lay in between. The CDR3 DNA reads TGTGCCAGCAGCACCGGAGGATTTTACACCGGGGAGCTGTTTTTT. It translates to CASSTGGFYTGELFF.

The chain is built from TRBV7-6 and TRBJ2-7, with D tentatively TRBD2 (5 bases). The CDR3 runs 17 residues. V was cut by 4 bases and J by 0 bases, with 19 bases left in between. Germline lookup yields CDR1 SGHVS and CDR2 FNYEAQ. CDR3 coding DNA: TGTGCCAGCAGCTGGCGGGCCAGAAATTACTCCTCCTACGAGCAGTACTTC. Translation gives CASSWRARNYSSYEQYF.

The chain carries TRBV5-1 and TRBJ1-3; D is uncertain. Trimming cost V 0 bases and J 0 bases, with 7 bases left between them. The CDR3 length is 15 residues. Germline lookup yields CDR1 SGHRS and CDR2 YFSETQ. CDR3 DNA: TGCGCCAGCAGCTTGGGGGAGAACTCTGGAAACACCATATATTTT. This translates into CASSLGENSGNTIYF.

This chain links TRBV5-4 with TRBJ2-7, with 7 nucleotides matching TRBD2. Germline-derived CDR1 and CDR2 are SGHNT and YYREEE (reference sequence). With 5 bases clipped from V and 0 bases from J, the junction kept 20 bases outside the gene matches. This CDR3 has 19 residues. As DNA, the CDR3 is TGTGCCAGCAGTTTACCAGGCCCCATGGGCGGGAGTGTCTCCTACGAGCAGTACTTC. Residues: CASSLPGPMGGSVSYEQYF.

The chain links TRBV24-1 to TRBJ2-1; 7 bases map to TRBD1. The CDR3 has 15 amino acids. The germline CDR1 and CDR2 sequences are KGHDR and SFDVKD. The trim removed 4 bases at V and 3 bases at J, leaving 5 bases unmatched. CDR3 sequence reads: CATSDPQGDYNEQFF. CDR3 DNA sequence: TGTGCCACCAGTGACCCTCAGGGGGACTACAATGAGCAGTTCTTC.

This chain joins TRBV21-1 and TRBJ1-2. TRBV21-1 is a pseudogene segment. The length of the CDR3 is 11 residues. The CDR3 bases are TGTGCCAGCAGCGTAAACTATGGCTACACCTTC. It yields the protein CASSVNYGYTF.

This sequence joins TRBV27 and TRBJ1-2, with a tentative D call TRBD1 (5 bases). V shed 4 bases and J shed 9 bases, with 18 bases lying between them. Per germline, CDR1 MNHEY and CDR2 SMNVEV (reference sequence). CDR3 length: 14 residues. The DNA of the CDR3 is TGTGCCAGCAGTTCGGGGACCTCTTCTATGAGCTACACCTTC. Its translation: CASSSGTSSMSYTF.

The chain combines TRBV2 with TRBJ1-1; D may be TRBD1 (5 bases). This CDR3 comprises 15 residues. The V gene's germline CDR1 is SNHLY and CDR2 FYNNEI. Trimming shortened V by 7 bases and J by 0 bases, and 15 bases separated the two germline ends. CDR3 in amino acids: CASTWGEGLNTEAFF. DNA of the CDR3: TGTGCCAGCACTTGGGGGGAGGGCCTGAACACTGAAGCTTTCTTT.

The chain combines TRBV5-4 with TRBJ2-2; no reliable D call. The V end was cut by 0 bases, the J end by 1 base, with 10 bases between. This CDR3 spans 16 amino acids. Germline V gene data show CDR1 as SGHNT and CDR2 as YYREEE (reference sequence). CDR3 protein: CASSLGVAWNTGELFF. DNA for the CDR3: TGTGCCAGCAGCTTGGGTGTAGCATGGAACACCGGGGAGCTGTTTTTT.

The V gene is TRBV7-9, the J gene TRBJ2-7, with unresolved D. Per the germline V gene, CDR1 is SEHNR and CDR2 is FQNEAQ (reference sequence). CDR3 size: 14 residues. The ends were cut back, 1 base at V and 0 bases at J, with 7 bases in the middle. The CDR3 spells CASSLGVSSYEQYF. As DNA, the CDR3 is TGTGCCAGCAGCTTAGGGGTGAGCTCCTACGAGCAGTACTTC.

The chain is built from TRBV5-1 and TRBJ2-3; TRBD2 agrees at 8 bases. The CDR3 runs 14 residues. Unmatched junction bases numbered 7, after V lost 5 bases and J lost 5 bases. Germline V lookup: CDR1 SGHRS, CDR2 YFSETQ. In DNA, the CDR3 is TGCGCCAGCAGAGTAACGGGAGGGCAAGATACGCAGTATTTT. This encodes CASRVTGGQDTQYF. The full variable domain, completed using reference TRBV5-1 and TRBJ2-3, is KAGVTQTPRYLIKTRGQQVTLSCSPISGHRSVSWYQQTPGQGLQFLFEYFSETQRNKGNFPGRFSGRQFSNSRSEMNVSTLELGDSALYLCASRVTGGQDTQYFGPGTRLTVL.

The chain links TRBV18 to TRBJ1-1; TRBD1 is a possible D gene (5 bases). Germline values: CDR1 KGHSH, CDR2 LQKENI. The CDR3 extends over 12 amino acids. V dropped 2 bases and J dropped 7 bases, with 8 bases sitting between them. Here the CDR3 DNA reads TGTGCCAGCTCACCAGGAGGGGATGAAGCTTTCTTT. It codes for CASSPGGDEAFF.

This clone was seen only a few times. The rearrangement links TRBV19 to TRBJ2-1; D not certain. This CDR3 is built from 12 residues. V lost 5 bases to trimming and J lost 7 bases, with 9 bases between them. The germline V gene encodes CDR1 LNHDA and CDR2 SQIVND (reference sequence). The CDR3 bases are TGTGCCAGTAGTTCTCCATCAAATGAGCAGTTCTTC. Its translation is CASSSPSNEQFF. Based on the CDR3 plus reference TRBV19 and TRBJ2-1, the full variable domain is DGGITQSPKYLFRKEGQNVTLSCEQNLNHDAMYWYRQDPGQGLRLIYYSQIVNDFQKGDIAEGYSVSREKKESFPLTVTSAQKNPTAFYLCASSSPSNEQFFGPGTRLTVL.

The chain uses TRBV4-1 and TRBJ1-4; no firm D call. Germline lookup yields CDR1 MGHRA and CDR2 YSYEKL. The CDR3 is made up of 16 amino acids. V dropped 0 bases and J dropped 7 bases, with 15 bases sitting between them. CDR3 residues: CASSQDLQIRREKLFF. CDR3 bases: TGCGCCAGCAGCCAAGACCTCCAGATTCGTCGTGAAAAACTGTTTTTT.

V is TRBV20-1 and J is TRBJ1-2; D is ambiguous. Trimming removed 3 bases from V and 4 bases from J, with 12 bases in between. Looked up from germline, CDR1 is DFQATT and CDR2 is SNEGSKA (reference sequence). The CDR3 contains 13 residues. The CDR3 is CSASLAGGYGYTF. The CDR3 DNA sequence: TGCAGTGCTAGTCTTGCAGGCGGCTATGGCTACACCTTC.

This chain connects TRBV24-1 to TRBJ2-2; TRBD1 agrees at 9 bases. V shed 3 bases and J 7 bases; nucleotides not matched to a gene: 5. CDR1 is KGHDR, CDR2 SFDVKD, per germline. The CDR3 sequence is 15 residues long. The CDR3 nucleotides are TGTGCCACCAGTGATAACAGGGGGCTGAGCGGGGAGCTGTTTTTT. It translates to CATSDNRGLSGELFF.

The chain recombines TRBV6-2 or TRBV6-3 with TRBJ2-7; 7 bases agree with TRBD1. This CDR3 is built from 13 residues. V shed 6 bases and J 4 bases; nucleotides not matched to a gene: 6. CDR1 MNHEY and CDR2 SVGEGT come from the germline V gene. The CDR3 sequence is CASSWDSKYEQYF. The CDR3, as DNA: TGTGCCAGCAGCTGGGACAGTAAATACGAGCAGTACTTC.

The rearrangement uses TRBV7-9 and TRBJ1-6; 7 positions match TRBD1. The V segment lost 3 bases and the J segment 4 bases; nucleotides outside the gene matches: 0. This CDR3 has 14 residues. Per germline, CDR1 SEHNR and CDR2 FQNEAQ (reference sequence). The CDR3 protein is CASSLTGYNSPLHF. CDR3 DNA: TGTGCCAGCAGCTTGACAGGGTATAATTCACCCCTCCACTTT.

In nucleotides, the CDR3 is TGTGCCAGCAGTTACGTCCAGGTCTCCACAGATACGCAGTATTTT. Protein sequence: CASSYVQVSTDTQYF. This sequence joins TRBV6-2 or TRBV6-3 and TRBJ2-3; D is undetermined. V was trimmed by 2 bases and J by 2 bases, leaving 11 bases between them. CDR1 is MNHEY, CDR2 SVGEGT, per germline. This CDR3 comprises 15 residues.

This clone has only one observation. The V gene is TRBV19, the J gene TRBJ1-3; D unclear. The V end was cut by 4 bases, the J end by 7 bases, with 14 bases between. The CDR3 runs 14 residues. Germline V lookup: CDR1 LNHDA, CDR2 SQIVND (reference sequence). In DNA form, the CDR3 reads TGTGCCAGTAGTACCGCGGGCCCACGGAACACCATATATTTT. Its translation: CASSTAGPRNTIYF.

The V and J genes are TRBV7-2 and TRBJ2-7; 7 bases match TRBD2. The CDR3 has 15 residues. Germline assignment: CDR1 SGHTA and CDR2 FQGNSA. The trim removed 3 bases at V and 5 bases at J, leaving 10 bases unmatched. For the CDR3, the DNA is TGTGCCAGCAGCTTGCAAGCGGGATGGGGGGACGAGCAGTACTTC. Amino acid sequence: CASSLQAGWGDEQYF.

This clone occurred a few times. V is TRBV10-1 and J is TRBJ2-1; TRBD2 agrees at 10 bases. V trimming: 6 bases; J trimming: 4 bases; junction bases outside the gene matches: 9. CDR3 length: 16 amino acids. Germline loops: CDR1 WNHNN, CDR2 SYGVQD (reference sequence). The CDR3 region has the DNA TGCGCCAGCAGCAGATTAGCGGGAGGTAAATACAATGAGCAGTTCTTC. Translated, it gives CASSRLAGGKYNEQFF.

This sequence joins TRBV6-6 and TRBJ2-7; D is perhaps TRBD2 (5 bases). The CDR3 totals 16 residues. In germline, CDR1 is MNHNY, CDR2 SVGAGI (reference sequence). The V end lost 0 bases, the J end lost 1 base, and 13 bases lay between the germline ends. CDR3 in DNA: TGTGCCAGCAGTTACTCTCCGGAGGCCGGGTCCTACGAGCAGTACTTC. It is translated as CASSYSPEAGSYEQYF.

The J gene is TRBJ1-2, the V gene TRBV25-1, with 7 bases lining up with TRBD1. J lost 4 bases, V lost 3 bases, and 5 bases had no gene match. CDR3 size: 14 residues. CDR1 and CDR2 (germline): MGHDK, SYGVNS. CDR3 bases: TGTGCCAGCAGTGACCCGACAGGGCTCTATGGCTACACCTTC. This encodes CASSDPTGLYGYTF.